This entry is about one TCR beta chain. Its antigen is not identified. Repeated repertoire sampling spanned the course of chemoradiotherapy. CDR1 SGHNT and CDR2 YYREEE come from the germline V gene (reference sequence). V shed 3 bases and J shed 6 bases, with 17 bases lying between them. The CDR3 spans 15 residues. The data were produced by immunoSEQ multiplex PCR, yet TCRdb's version contains in-frame clones alone and is incomplete. Among just under 4,000 clones listed, around 83% were seen once. This sample stems from a study of chemoradiotherapy in HPV16-positive cancers. General study findings and limits: Candidate HPV-specific clones and E7-related TCR motifs grew in tumor during treatment.

This rearrangement joins TRBV5-4 to TRBJ2-3, with D possibly matching TRBD2 (6 bases). This sample comprised tumor tissue, obtained from a patient who underwent chemoradiotherapy. This clonotype was obtained from a human donor with HPV-associated anogenital cancer. Here the CDR3 DNA reads TGTGCCAGCAGCTGGGGCACGGAGGGGAGGGATACGCAGTATTTT. It codes for CASSWGTEGRDTQYF. Complete variable domain (other parts from reference TRBV5-4 and TRBJ2-3): ETGVTQSPTHLIKTRGQQVTLRCSSQSGHNTVSWYQQALGQGPQFIFQYYREEENGRGNFPPRFSGLQFPNYSSELNVNALELDDSALYLCASSWGTEGRDTQYFGPGTRLTVL.